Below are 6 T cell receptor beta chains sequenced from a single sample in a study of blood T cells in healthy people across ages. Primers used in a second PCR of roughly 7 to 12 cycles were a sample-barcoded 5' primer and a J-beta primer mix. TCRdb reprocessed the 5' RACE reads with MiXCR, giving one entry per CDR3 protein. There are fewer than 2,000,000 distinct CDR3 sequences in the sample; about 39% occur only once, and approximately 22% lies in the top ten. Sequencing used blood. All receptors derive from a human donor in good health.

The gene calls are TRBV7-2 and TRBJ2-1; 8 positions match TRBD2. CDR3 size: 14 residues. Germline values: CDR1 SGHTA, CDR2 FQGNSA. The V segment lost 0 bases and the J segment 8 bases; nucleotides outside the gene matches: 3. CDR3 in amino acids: CASSLAGGGYEQFF. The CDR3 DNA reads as TGTGCCAGCAGCTTAGCCGGCGGGGGGTATGAGCAGTTCTTC.

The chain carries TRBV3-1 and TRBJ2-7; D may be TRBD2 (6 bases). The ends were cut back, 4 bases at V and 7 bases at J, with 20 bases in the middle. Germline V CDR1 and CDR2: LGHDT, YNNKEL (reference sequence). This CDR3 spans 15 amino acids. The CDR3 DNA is TGTGCCAGCAGCCGAGTTAGCGGATCCTTGGGGGAGCAGTACTTC. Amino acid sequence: CASSRVSGSLGEQYF.

The CDR3: CSAQHIRRTQYF. The CDR3, as DNA: TGCAGTGCTCAACACATCCGGCGTACGCAGTATTTT. This chain uses TRBV20-1 with TRBJ2-3; no firm D call. The V and J ends lost 5 bases and 8 bases respectively, with 14 bases between them. CDR3 length: 12 amino acids. The germline gives CDR1 DFQATT, CDR2 SNEGSKA (reference sequence).

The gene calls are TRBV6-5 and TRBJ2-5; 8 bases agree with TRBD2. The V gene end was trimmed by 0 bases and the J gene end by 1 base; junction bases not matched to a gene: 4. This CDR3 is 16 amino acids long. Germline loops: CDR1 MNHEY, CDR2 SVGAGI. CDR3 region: CASSYSLAGSQETQYF. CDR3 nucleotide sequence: TGTGCCAGCAGTTACTCCCTAGCGGGCTCCCAAGAGACCCAGTACTTC.

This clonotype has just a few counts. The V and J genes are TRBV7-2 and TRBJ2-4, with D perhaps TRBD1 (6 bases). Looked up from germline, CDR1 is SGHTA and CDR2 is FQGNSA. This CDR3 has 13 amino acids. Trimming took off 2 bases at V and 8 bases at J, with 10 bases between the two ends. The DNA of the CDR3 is TGTGCCAGCAGCTTAAGGAAGGGGGACATTCAGTACTTC. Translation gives CASSLRKGDIQYF.

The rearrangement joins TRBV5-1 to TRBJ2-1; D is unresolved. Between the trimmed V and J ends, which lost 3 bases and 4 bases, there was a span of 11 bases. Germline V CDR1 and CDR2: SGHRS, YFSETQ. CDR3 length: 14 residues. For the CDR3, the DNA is TGCGCCAGCAGCTCCTTTCCATTATACAATGAGCAGTTCTTC. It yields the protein CASSSFPLYNEQFF.